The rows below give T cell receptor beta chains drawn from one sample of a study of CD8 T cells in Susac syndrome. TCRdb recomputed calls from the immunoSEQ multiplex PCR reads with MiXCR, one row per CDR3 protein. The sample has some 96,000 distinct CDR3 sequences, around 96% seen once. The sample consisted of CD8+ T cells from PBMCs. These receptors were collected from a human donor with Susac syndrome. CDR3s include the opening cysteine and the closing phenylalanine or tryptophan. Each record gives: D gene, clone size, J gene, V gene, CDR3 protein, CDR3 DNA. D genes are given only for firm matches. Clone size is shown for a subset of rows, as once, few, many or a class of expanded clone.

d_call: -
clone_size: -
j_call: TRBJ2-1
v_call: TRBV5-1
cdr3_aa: CASSVGGSNEQFF
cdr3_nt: TGCGCCAGCAGCGTCGGGGGCTCCAATGAGCAGTTCTTC

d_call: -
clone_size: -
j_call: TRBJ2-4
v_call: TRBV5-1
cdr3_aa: CASSRVVSGKNIQYF
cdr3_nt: TGCGCCAGCAGCCGGGTGGTCAGCGGCAAAAACATTCAGTACTTC

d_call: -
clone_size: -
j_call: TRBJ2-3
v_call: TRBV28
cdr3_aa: CASSLPAPPADTQYF
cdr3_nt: TGTGCCAGCAGTTTACCCGCTCCTCCCGCAGATACGCAGTATTTT

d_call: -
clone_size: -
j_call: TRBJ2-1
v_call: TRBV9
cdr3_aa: CASSGGTPGTYNEQFF
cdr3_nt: TGTGCCAGCAGCGGCGGGACACCTGGTACCTACAATGAGCAGTTCTTC

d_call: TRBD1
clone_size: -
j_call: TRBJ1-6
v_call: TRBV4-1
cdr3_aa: CASRQGQENSPLHF
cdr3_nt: TGCGCCAGCAGACAGGGACAGGAGAATTCACCCCTCCACTTT

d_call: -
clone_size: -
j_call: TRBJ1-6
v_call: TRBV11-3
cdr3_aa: CASYSPLHF
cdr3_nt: TGTGCCAGTTATTCACCCCTCCACTTT

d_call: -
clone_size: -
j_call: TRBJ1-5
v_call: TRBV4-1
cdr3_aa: CASSPAGGGNQPQHF
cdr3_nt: TGCGCCAGCAGCCCGGCGGGGGGCGGGAATCAGCCCCAGCATTTT

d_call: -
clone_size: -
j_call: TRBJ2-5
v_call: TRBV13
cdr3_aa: CASSSSGLETQYF
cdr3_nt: TGTGCCAGCAGCTCCTCAGGCCTGGAGACCCAGTACTTC

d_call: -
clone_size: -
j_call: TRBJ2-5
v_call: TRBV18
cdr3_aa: CASTQRGEETQYF
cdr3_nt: TGTGCCAGCACACAGAGGGGTGAAGAGACCCAGTACTTC

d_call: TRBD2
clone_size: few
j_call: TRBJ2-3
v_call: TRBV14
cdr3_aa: CASSPGTSGSRDTQYF
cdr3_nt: TGTGCCAGCAGCCCCGGGACTAGCGGGAGTCGAGATACGCAGTATTTT

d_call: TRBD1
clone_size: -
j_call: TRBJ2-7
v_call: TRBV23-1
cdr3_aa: CASSQAPGQGGIYEQYF
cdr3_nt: TGCGCCAGCAGTCAGGCCCCGGGACAGGGGGGAATCTACGAGCAGTACTTC

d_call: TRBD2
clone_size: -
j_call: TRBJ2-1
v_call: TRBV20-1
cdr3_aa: CSARGSSGAYNEQFF
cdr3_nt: TGCAGTGCTAGAGGGTCTAGCGGGGCCTACAATGAGCAGTTCTTC

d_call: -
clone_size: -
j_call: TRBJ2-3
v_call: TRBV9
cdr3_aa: CASSVALDLHTDTQYF
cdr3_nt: TGTGCCAGCAGCGTAGCGCTGGATCTGCACACAGATACGCAGTATTTT

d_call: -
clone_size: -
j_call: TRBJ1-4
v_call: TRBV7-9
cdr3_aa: CASSLGWGDDEKLFF
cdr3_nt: TGTGCCAGCAGCCTAGGATGGGGGGATGATGAAAAACTGTTTTTT

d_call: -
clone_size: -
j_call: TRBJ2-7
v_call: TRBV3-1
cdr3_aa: CASSQGRGFMEQYF
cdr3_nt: TGTGCCAGCAGCCAAGGGAGGGGCTTTATGGAGCAGTACTTC

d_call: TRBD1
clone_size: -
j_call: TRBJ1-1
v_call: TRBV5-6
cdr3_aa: CASSRMTGMSEAFF
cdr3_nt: TGTGCCAGCAGCCGAATGACAGGGATGAGTGAAGCTTTCTTT

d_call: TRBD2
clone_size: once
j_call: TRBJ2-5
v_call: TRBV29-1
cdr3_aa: CSVERRGRGETQYF
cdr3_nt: TGCAGCGTTGAAAGGCGCGGGAGAGGGGAGACCCAGTACTTC

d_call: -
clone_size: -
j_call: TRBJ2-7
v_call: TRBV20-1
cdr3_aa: CSASSSGHLEQYF
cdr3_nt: TGCAGTGCTAGTTCTTCCGGACACCTAGAGCAGTACTTC

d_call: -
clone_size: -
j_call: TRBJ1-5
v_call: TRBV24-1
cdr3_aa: CATSSGQLNQPQHF
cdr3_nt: TGTGCCACCAGTTCAGGACAGCTAAATCAGCCCCAGCATTTT

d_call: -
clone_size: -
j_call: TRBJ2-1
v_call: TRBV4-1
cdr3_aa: CASSQEGIPEQFF
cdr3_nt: TGCGCCAGCAGCCAAGAAGGAATCCCGGAGCAGTTCTTC

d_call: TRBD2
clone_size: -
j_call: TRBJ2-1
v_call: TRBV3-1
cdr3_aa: CASSQVAAGEEQFF
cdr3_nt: TGTGCCAGCAGCCAAGTGGCAGCGGGAGAGGAGCAGTTCTTC

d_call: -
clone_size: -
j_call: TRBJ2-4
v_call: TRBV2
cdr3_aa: CASESWTKNIQYF
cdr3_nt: TGTGCCAGCGAGTCTTGGACCAAAAACATTCAGTACTTC

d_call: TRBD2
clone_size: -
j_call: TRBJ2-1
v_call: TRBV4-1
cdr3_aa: CASSQEGLAGRGEQFF
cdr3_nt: TGCGCCAGCAGCCAAGAAGGCCTAGCGGGTAGGGGTGAGCAGTTCTTC

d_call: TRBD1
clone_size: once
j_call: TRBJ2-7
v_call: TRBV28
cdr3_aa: CASIGRSGGVYEQYF
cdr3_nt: TGTGCCAGCATTGGAAGGTCAGGGGGCGTCTACGAGCAGTACTTC

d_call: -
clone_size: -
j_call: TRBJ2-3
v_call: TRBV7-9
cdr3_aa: CASSLWAGNTDTQYF
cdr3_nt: TGTGCCAGCAGCTTATGGGCGGGGAACACAGATACGCAGTATTTT

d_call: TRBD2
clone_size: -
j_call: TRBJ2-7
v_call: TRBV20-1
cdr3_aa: CSARDGLDYEQYF
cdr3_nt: TGCAGTGCTAGAGATGGACTAGACTACGAGCAGTACTTC

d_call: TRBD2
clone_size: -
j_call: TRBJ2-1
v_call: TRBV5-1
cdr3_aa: CASSLPSGGKEQFF
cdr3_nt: TGCGCCAGCAGCTTACCTAGCGGAGGAAAGGAGCAGTTCTTC

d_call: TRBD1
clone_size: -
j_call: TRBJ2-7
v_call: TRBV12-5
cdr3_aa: CASGLGGTGAFEQYF
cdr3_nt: TGTGCTAGTGGTCTGGGAGGGACAGGGGCATTCGAGCAGTACTTC

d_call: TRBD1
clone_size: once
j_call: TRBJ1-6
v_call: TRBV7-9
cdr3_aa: CASSGGQGNSPLHF
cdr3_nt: TGTGCCAGCAGCGGGGGACAGGGGAATTCACCCCTCCACTTT

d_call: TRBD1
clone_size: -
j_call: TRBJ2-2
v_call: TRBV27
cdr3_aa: CASSSGQTTGELFF
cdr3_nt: TGTGCCAGCAGTTCGGGACAGACCACCGGGGAGCTGTTTTTT

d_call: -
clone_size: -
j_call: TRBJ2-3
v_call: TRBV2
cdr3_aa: CASTGTLMLDTQYF
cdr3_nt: TGTGCCAGTACGGGGACCCTAATGTTGGATACGCAGTATTTT

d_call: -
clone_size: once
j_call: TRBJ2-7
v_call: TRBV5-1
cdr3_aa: CASSTKGDEQYF
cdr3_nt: TGCGCCAGCAGCACGAAGGGGGACGAGCAGTACTTC

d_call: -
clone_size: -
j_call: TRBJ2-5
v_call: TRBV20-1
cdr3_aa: CSARILSGGETQYF
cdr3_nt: TGCAGTGCTAGAATCTTATCCGGGGGAGAGACCCAGTACTTC

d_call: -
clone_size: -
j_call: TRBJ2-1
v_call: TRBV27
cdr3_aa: CASSGFYRVRVDYNEQFF
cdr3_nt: TGTGCCAGCAGTGGATTCTACAGGGTGAGGGTGGACTACAATGAGCAGTTCTTC

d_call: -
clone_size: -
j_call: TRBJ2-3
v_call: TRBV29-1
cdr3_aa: CSVSGQGDPTSGRGYF
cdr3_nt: TGCAGCGTCTCGGGACAGGGGGACCCCACTAGCGGGAGAGGGTATTTT

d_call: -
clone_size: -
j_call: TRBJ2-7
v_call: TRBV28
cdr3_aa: CASSLNTHIGGYSYEQYF
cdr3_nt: TGTGCCAGCAGTTTAAACACTCATATAGGGGGGTACTCCTACGAGCAGTACTTC

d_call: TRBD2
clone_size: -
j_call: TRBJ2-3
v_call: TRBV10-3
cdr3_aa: CAISEASGSGDTQYF
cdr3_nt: TGTGCCATCAGTGAGGCCAGCGGGAGCGGAGATACGCAGTATTTT

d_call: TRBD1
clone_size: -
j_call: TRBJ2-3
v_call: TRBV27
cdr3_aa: CASSLLDRALGTDTQYF
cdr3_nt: TGTGCCAGCAGTTTACTTGACAGGGCTTTAGGTACAGATACGCAGTATTTT

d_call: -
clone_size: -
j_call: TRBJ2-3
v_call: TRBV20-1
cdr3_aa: CSATPGILTDTQYF
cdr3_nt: TGCAGTGCTACCCCGGGGATCCTCACAGATACGCAGTATTTT

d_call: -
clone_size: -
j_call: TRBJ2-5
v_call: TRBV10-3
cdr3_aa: CAISAGGGETQYF
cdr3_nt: TGTGCCATCAGTGCCGGGGGTGGTGAGACCCAGTACTTC

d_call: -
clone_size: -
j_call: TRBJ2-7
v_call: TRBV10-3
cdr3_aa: CAISEGAFYEQYF
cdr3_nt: TGTGCCATCAGTGAGGGGGCTTTCTACGAGCAGTACTTC

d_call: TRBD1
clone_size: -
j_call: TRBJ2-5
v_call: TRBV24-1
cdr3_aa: CATSVSGTGGRETQYF
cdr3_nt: TGTGCCACCAGTGTTTCCGGGACAGGAGGAAGGGAGACCCAGTACTTC

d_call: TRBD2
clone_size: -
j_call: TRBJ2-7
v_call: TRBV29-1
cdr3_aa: CSVDLAGGPGGQYF
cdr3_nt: TGCAGCGTTGATTTAGCGGGAGGTCCCGGAGGGCAGTACTTC

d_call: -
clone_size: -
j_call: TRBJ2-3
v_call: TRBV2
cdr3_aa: CASSGTAGTDTQYF
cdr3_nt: TGTGCCAGCAGTGGGACAGCGGGAACAGATACGCAGTATTTT

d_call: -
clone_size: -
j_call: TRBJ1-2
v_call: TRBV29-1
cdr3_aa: CSVVDWEVDGYTF
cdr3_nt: TGCAGCGTGGTCGACTGGGAGGTTGATGGCTACACCTTC

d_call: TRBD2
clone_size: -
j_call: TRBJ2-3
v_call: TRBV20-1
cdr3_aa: CSAGLAGGWVGTDTQYF
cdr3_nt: TGCAGTGCCGGACTAGCGGGAGGGTGGGTCGGCACAGATACGCAGTATTTT

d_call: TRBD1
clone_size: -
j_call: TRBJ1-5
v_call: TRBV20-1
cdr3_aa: CSARTGGNQPQHF
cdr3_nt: TGCAGTGCTCGGACAGGAGGCAATCAGCCCCAGCATTTT

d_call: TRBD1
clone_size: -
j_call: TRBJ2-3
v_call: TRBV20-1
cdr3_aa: CSASQQGARTDTQYF
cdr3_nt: TGCAGTGCCAGCCAACAGGGGGCTCGCACAGATACGCAGTATTTT

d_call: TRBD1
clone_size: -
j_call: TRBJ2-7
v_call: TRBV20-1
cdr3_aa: CSARPNRDSGFYEQYF
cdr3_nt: TGCAGTGCTAGACCTAACCGGGACAGCGGTTTCTATGAGCAGTACTTC

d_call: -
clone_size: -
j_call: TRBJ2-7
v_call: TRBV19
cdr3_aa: CACLPGRLHEQYF
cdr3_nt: TGTGCCTGCTTGCCGGGCAGACTCCACGAGCAGTACTTC

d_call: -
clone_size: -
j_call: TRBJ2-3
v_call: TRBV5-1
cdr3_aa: CASSLVTAASTDTQYF
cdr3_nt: TGCGCCAGCAGCTTGGTTACCGCGGCTAGCACAGATACGCAGTATTTT

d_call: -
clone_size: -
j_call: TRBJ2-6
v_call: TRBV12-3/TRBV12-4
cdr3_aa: CASREPQATGANVLTF
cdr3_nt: TGTGCCAGCAGAGAACCCCAGGCTACTGGGGCCAACGTCCTGACTTTC

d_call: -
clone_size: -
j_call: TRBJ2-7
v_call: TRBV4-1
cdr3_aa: CASSPQGTPHEQYF
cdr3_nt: TGCGCCAGCAGCCCTCAGGGGACCCCCCACGAGCAGTACTTC

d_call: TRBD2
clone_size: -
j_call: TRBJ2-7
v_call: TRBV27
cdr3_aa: CASSLFSYSGGRIYEQYF
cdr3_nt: TGTGCCAGCAGTTTATTTTCCTATTCGGGCGGGAGGATCTACGAGCAGTACTTC

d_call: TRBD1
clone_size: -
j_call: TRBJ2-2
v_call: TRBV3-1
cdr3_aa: CASSQRTGAHGELFF
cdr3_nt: TGTGCCAGCAGCCAGAGGACAGGGGCTCACGGGGAGCTGTTTTTT

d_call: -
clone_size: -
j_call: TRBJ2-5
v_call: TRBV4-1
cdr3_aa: CASSQVGMRVQETQYF
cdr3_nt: TGCGCCAGCAGCCAGGTCGGGATGAGGGTTCAAGAGACCCAGTACTTC

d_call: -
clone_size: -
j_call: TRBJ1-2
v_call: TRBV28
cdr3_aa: CASSLSSGPIYGYTF
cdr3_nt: TGTGCCAGCAGTTTATCCTCGGGGCCGATCTATGGCTACACCTTC

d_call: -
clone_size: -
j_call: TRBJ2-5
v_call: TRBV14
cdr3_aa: CASSQDRTGPGYF
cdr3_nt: TGTGCCAGCAGCCAAGATCGAACCGGGCCGGGGTACTTC

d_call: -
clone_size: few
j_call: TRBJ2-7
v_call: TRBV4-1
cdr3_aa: CASSQDPGDEQYF
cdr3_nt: TGCGCCAGCAGCCAAGATCCAGGGGACGAGCAGTACTTC

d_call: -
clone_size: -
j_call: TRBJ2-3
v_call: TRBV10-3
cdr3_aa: CAISDDGGTDTQYF
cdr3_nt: TGTGCCATCAGTGACGACGGTGGCACAGATACGCAGTATTTT